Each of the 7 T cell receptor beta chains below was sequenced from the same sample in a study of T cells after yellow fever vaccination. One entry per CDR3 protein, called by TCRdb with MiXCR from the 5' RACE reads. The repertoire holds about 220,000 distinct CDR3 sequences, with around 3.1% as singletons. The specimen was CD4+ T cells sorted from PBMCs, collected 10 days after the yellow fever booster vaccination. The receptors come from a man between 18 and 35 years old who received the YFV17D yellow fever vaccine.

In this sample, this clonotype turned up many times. As DNA, the CDR3 is TGTGCCAGCTCACCGGGAGGGGAGGGATATGAGCAGTACGTC. Protein sequence: CASSPGGEGYEQYV. This rearrangement joins TRBV18 to TRBJ2-7, with 7 nucleotides matching TRBD2. The V gene's germline CDR1 is KGHSH and CDR2 LQKENI. The CDR3 is made up of 14 amino acids. V gave up 3 bases and J gave up 7 bases; unmatched junction bases: 9.

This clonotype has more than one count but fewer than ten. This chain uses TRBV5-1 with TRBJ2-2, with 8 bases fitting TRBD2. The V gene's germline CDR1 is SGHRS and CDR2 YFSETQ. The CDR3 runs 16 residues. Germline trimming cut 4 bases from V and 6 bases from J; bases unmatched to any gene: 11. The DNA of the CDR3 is TGCGCCAGCAGCCCAGCGGGGGCCGGCGTAGCCGGGGAGCTGTTTTTT. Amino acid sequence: CASSPAGAGVAGELFF.

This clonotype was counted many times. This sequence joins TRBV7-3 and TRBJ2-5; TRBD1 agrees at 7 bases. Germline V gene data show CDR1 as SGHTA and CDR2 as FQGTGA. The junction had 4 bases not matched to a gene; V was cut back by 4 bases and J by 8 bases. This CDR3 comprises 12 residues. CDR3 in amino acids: CASSSGTATQYF. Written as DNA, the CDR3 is TGTGCCAGCAGCTCCGGGACAGCCACCCAGTACTTC.

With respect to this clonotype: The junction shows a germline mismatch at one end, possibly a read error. In DNA form, the CDR3 reads TGTGCCAGCAGCGTAGCCCGGGGGTCAGGGGTGCGGAAACTGTTTTTT. It translates to CASSVARGSGVRKLFF. The chain has TRBV7-8 and TRBJ1-4; D is possibly TRBD1 (6 bases). In germline, CDR1 is SGHVS, CDR2 FQNEAQ. The CDR3 sequence is 16 residues long.

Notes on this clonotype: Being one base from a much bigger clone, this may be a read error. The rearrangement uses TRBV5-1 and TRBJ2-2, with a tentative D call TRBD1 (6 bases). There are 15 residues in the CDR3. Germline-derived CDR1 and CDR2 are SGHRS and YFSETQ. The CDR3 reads CASSRGTSNTGELIF. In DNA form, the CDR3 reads TGCGCCAGCAGCCGTGGGACATCGAACACCGGGGAGCTGATTTTT. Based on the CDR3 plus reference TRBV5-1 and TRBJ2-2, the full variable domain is KAGVTQTPRYLIKTRGQQVTLSCSPISGHRSVSWYQQTPGQGLQFLFEYFSETQRNKGNFPGRFSGRQFSNSRSEMNVSTLELGDSALYLCASSRGTSNTGELIFGEGSRLTVL.

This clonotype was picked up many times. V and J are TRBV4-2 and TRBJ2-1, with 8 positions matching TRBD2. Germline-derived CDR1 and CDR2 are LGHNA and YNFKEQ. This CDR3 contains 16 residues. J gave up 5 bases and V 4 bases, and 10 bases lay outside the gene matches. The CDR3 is CASSPYLAGSDNEQFF. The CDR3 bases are TGTGCCAGCAGCCCTTATCTAGCGGGTTCAGACAATGAGCAGTTCTTC.

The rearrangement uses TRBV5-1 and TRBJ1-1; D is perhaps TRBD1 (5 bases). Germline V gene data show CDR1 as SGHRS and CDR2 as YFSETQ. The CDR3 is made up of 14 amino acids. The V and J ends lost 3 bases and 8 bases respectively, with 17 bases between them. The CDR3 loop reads CASSSDWSWGEAFF. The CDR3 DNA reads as TGCGCCAGCAGCTCAGACTGGTCCTGGGGCGAAGCTTTCTTT.